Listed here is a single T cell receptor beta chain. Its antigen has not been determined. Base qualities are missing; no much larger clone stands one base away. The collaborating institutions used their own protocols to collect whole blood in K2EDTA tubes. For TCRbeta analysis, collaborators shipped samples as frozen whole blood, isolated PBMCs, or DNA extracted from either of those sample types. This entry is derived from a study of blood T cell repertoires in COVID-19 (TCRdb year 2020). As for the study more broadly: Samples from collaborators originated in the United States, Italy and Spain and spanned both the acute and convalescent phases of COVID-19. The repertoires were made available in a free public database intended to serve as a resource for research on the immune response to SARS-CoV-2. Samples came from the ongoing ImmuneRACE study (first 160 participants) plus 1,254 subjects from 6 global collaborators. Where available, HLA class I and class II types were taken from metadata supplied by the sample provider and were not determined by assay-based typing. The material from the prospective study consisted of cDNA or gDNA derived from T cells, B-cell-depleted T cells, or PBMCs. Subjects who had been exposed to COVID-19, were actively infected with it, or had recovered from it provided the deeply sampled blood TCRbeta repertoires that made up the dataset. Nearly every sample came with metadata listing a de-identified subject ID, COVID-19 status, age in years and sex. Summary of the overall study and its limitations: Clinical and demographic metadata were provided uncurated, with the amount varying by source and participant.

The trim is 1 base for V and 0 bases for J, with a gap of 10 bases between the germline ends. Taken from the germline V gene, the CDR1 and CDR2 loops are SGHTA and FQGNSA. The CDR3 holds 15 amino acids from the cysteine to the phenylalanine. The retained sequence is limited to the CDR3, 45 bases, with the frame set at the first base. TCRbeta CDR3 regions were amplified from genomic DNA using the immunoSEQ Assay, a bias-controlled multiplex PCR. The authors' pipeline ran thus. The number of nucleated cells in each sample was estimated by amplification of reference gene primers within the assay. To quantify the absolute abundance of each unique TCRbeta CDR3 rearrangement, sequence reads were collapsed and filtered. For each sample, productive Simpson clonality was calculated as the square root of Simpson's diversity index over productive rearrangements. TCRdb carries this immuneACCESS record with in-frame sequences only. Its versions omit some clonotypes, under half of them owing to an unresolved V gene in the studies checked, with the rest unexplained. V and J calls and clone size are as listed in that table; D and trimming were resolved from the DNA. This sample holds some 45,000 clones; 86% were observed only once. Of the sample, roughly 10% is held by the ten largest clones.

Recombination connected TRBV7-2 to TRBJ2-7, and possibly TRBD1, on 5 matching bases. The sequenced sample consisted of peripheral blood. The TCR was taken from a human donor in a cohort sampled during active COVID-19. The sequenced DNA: TGTGCCAGCAGCTTAGGACAGATTAGCTCCTACGAGCAGTACTTC. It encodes CASSLGQISSYEQYF.